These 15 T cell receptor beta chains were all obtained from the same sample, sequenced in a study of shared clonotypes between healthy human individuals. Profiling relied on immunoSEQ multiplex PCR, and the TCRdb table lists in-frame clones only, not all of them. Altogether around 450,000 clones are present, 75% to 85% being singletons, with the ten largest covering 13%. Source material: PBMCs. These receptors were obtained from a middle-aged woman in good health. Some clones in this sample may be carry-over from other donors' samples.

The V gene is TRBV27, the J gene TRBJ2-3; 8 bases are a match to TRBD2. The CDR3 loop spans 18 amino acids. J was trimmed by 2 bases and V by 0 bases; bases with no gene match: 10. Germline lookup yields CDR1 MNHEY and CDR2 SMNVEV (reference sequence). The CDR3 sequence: CASSLSPRTSPNTDTQYF. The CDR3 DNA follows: TGTGCCAGCAGTTTATCGCCCCGGACTAGCCCTAACACAGATACGCAGTATTTT.

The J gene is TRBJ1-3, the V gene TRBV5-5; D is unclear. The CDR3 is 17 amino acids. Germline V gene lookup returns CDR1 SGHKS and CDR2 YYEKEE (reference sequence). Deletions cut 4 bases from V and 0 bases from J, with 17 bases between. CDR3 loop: CASSPRPATHSGNTIYF. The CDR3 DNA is TGTGCCAGCAGCCCTAGACCCGCCACCCACTCTGGAAACACCATATATTTT.

The CDR3 nucleotides are TGTGCCAGCAGCTTGCAGGGTTTTGTCAGTACGCAGTATTTT. It encodes CASSLQGFVSTQYF. The chain joins TRBV5-8 to TRBJ2-3; the D gene is possibly TRBD1 (5 bases). Trimming took 1 base from V and 8 from J, leaving 14 bases between them. CDR1 is SGHTS, CDR2 YDEGEE, per germline. This CDR3 comprises 14 residues. Full variable domain (remainder filled in from reference TRBV5-8 and TRBJ2-3): EAGVTQSPTHLIKTRGQQATLRCSPISGHTSVYWYQQALGLGLQFLLWYDEGEERNRGNFPPRFSGRQFPNYSSELNVNALELEDSALYLCASSLQGFVSTQYFGPGTRLTVL.

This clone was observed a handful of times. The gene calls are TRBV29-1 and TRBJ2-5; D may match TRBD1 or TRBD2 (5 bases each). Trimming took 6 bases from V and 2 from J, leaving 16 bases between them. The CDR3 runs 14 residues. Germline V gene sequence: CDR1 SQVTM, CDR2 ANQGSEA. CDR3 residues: CSVTRTGRQETQYF. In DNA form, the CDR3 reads TGCAGCGTCACCCGTACGGGACGACAAGAGACCCAGTACTTC.

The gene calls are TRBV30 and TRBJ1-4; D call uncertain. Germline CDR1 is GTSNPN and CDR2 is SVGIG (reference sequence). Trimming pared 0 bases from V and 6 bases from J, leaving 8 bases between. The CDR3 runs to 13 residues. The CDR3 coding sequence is TGTGCCTGGAGTGTACAGTCCCATGAAAAACTGTTTTTT. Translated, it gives CAWSVQSHEKLFF.

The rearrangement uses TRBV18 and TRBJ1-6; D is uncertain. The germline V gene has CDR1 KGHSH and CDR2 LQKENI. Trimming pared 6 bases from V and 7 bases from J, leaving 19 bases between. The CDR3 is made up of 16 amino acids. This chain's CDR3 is CASSASPGPRNSPLHF. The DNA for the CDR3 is TGTGCCAGCTCCGCGTCACCGGGCCCGAGAAATTCACCCCTCCACTTT.

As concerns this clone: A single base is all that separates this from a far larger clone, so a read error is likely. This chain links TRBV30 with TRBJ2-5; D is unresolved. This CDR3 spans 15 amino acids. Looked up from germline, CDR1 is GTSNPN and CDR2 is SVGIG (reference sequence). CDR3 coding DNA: TGTGCCTGGAGTCAATTAGTGGGGTATCAAGGGACCCAGTACTTC. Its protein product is CAWSQLVGYQGTQYF.

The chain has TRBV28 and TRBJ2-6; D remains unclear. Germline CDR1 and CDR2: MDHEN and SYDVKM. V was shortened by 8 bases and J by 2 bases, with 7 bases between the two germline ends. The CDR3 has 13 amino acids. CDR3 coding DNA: TGTGCCAGCGAAGGAGCTGGGGCCAACGTCCTGACTTTC. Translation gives CASEGAGANVLTF.

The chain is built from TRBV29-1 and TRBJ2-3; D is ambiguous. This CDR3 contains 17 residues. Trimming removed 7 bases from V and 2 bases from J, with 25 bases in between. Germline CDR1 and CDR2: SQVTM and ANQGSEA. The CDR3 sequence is CSGARHRYVASTDTQYF. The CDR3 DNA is TGCAGCGGCGCGAGGCACAGATACGTTGCCTCCACAGATACGCAGTATTTT.

The CDR3 region is CASSRGTPTNEKLFF. The CDR3 DNA reads as TGTGCCAGCTCAAGAGGGACACCAACTAATGAAAAACTGTTTTTT. The gene calls are TRBV18 and TRBJ1-4; tentative D call: TRBD1 (6 bases). From germline, CDR1 is KGHSH and CDR2 LQKENI. The CDR3 covers 15 residues. V lost 5 bases, J lost 0 bases, and 10 bases lay in between.

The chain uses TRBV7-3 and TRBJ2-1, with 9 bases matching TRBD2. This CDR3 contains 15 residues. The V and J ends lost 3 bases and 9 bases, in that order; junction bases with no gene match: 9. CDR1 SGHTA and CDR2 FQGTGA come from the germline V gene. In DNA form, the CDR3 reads TGTGCCAGCAGCTTGATGGGGCTAGCGGGACGTGAGCAGTTCTTC. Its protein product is CASSLMGLAGREQFF.

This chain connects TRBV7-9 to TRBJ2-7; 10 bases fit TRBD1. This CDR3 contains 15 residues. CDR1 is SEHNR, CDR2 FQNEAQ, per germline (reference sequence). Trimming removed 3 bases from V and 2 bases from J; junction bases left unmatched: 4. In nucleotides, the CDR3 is TGTGCCAGCAGCTTGACCGGGACAGGGGCCTACGAGCAGTACTTC. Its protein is CASSLTGTGAYEQYF.

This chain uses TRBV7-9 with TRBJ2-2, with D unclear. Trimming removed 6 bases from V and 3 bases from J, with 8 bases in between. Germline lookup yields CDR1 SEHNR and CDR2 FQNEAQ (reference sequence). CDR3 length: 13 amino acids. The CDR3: CASSLQHTGELFF. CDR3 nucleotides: TGTGCCAGCAGTCTGCAGCACACCGGGGAGCTGTTTTTT. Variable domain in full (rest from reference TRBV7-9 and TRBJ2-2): DTGVSQNPRHKITKRGQNVTFRCDPISEHNRLYWYRQTLGQGPEFLTYFQNEAQLEKSRLLSDRFSAERPKGSFSTLEIQRTEQGDSAMYLCASSLQHTGELFFGEGSRLTVL.

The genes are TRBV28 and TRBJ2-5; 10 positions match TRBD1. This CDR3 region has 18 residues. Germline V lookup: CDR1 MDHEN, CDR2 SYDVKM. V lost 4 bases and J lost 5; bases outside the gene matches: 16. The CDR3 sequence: CASSSPFERTGGKETQYF. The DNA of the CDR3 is TGTGCCAGCAGTTCACCGTTTGAGCGGACAGGGGGAAAGGAGACCCAGTACTTC.

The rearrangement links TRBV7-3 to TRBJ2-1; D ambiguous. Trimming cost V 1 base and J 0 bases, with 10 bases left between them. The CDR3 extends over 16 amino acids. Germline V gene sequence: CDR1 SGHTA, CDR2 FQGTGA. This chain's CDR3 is CASSLSGVSSYNEQFF. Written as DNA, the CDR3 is TGTGCCAGCAGCTTAAGTGGGGTGAGCTCCTACAATGAGCAGTTCTTC.